This TCR beta chain is from a study of shared T cell receptors in the human thymus. V was pared by 7 bases and J by 4 bases, with 19 bases of the junction left unmatched. Germline V gene sequence: CDR1 MDHEN, CDR2 SYDVKM. The CDR3 totals 18 residues. The repertoire was sequenced with immunoSEQ multiplex PCR; TCRdb's copy has only in-frame clones and lacks some. The sample includes 640,000 or so clones, more than 75% of them seen just once. The same sample was also used in a study of human thymus T cells. That paper states: Across thymic and blood repertoires, the usage of V and J genes appeared to be biased. Related research described strongly overlapping thymic repertoires in unrelated people.

Sequencing used thymocytes. This TCR was sampled from a boy in the first two years of life with a congenital heart defect. J is TRBJ2-1 and V is TRBV28; 7 bases are shared with TRBD2. The CDR3 is CASTKAGETGTAYNEQFF. The CDR3 nucleotides are TGTGCCAGCACTAAGGCGGGAGAAACCGGGACTGCATACAATGAGCAGTTCTTC.